Below are 18 T cell receptor beta chains sequenced from a single sample in a study of blood T cell repertoires in COVID-19. Method: immunoSEQ multiplex PCR; TCRdb's copy keeps in-frame clones and lacks some. The sample has about 230,000 clones, 83% seen once. Sequenced: peripheral blood. The receptor source for this set is a woman aged 70-85 years with active or convalescent COVID-19.

The rearrangement uses TRBV6-5 and TRBJ1-2; no reliable D call. The CDR3 covers 15 residues. Germline-derived CDR1 and CDR2 are MNHEY and SVGAGI. The ends were cut back, 6 bases at V and 4 bases at J, with 18 bases in the middle. In nucleotides, the CDR3 is TGTGCCAGCAGGAAAGGCGAGGTTAGAGGCTATGGCTACACCTTC. Protein sequence: CASRKGEVRGYGYTF.

The gene calls are TRBV6-6 and TRBJ2-7; no clear D. V dropped 6 bases and J dropped 5 bases, with 17 bases sitting between them. The CDR3 is 14 residues long. Germline CDR1 is MNHNY and CDR2 is SVGAGI (reference sequence). The CDR3 DNA follows: TGTGCCAGCAGACAATTAGTACCTGACAACGAGCAGTACTTC. Its protein product is CASRQLVPDNEQYF.

The chain couples TRBV7-9 to TRBJ2-1, with D perhaps TRBD1 (6 bases). Per the germline V gene, CDR1 is SEHNR and CDR2 is FQNEAQ (reference sequence). Trimming shortened V by 3 bases and J by 9 bases, and 18 bases separated the two germline ends. This CDR3 has 15 residues. The CDR3 protein is CASSLKADRWSEQFF. The CDR3 DNA reads TGTGCCAGCAGCTTGAAAGCTGACAGGTGGAGTGAGCAGTTCTTC.

The DNA of the CDR3 is TGTGCCAGCAGTTACTCCTCAGGGGTGGATTTCTTT. It codes for CASSYSSGVDFF. V is TRBV6-6 and J is TRBJ1-1, with D maybe TRBD1 (6 bases). The CDR3 is 12 residues long. V was cut by 0 bases and J by 13 bases, with 12 bases left in between. CDR1 and CDR2 from the germline V gene are MNHNY and SVGAGI (reference sequence).

The chain couples TRBV5-8 to TRBJ1-1; D ambiguous. Germline V lookup: CDR1 SGHTS, CDR2 YDEGEE. The CDR3 loop spans 12 amino acids. V lost 4 bases, J lost 5 bases, and 9 bases lay in between. CDR3: CASSPWRTEAFF. CDR3 DNA: TGTGCCAGCAGCCCATGGAGAACTGAAGCTTTCTTT.

The chain links TRBV4-3 to TRBJ2-5; 16 nucleotides align to TRBD2. CDR1 is LGHNA, CDR2 YSLEER, per germline. Germline trimming cut 4 bases from V and 2 bases from J; bases unmatched to any gene: 1. CDR3 length: 16 residues. The CDR3 loop reads CASSPGLAGGQETQYF. Here the CDR3 DNA reads TGCGCCAGCAGCCCGGGACTAGCGGGGGGGCAAGAGACCCAGTACTTC.

This clone has only a few counts. The chain couples TRBV11-2 to TRBJ2-3, with D possibly TRBD2 on 6 matching bases. Germline CDR1 SGHAT, CDR2 FQNNGV. V was shortened by 1 base and J by 4 bases, with 6 bases between the two germline ends. CDR3 length: 13 residues. CDR3 residues: CASSLAGADTQYF. The CDR3 DNA follows: TGTGCCAGCAGCTTAGCGGGAGCAGATACGCAGTATTTT.

The rearrangement joins TRBV19 to TRBJ2-1, with D tentatively TRBD2 (5 bases). Trimming cost V 1 base and J 11 bases, with 9 bases left between them. The CDR3 loop spans 12 amino acids. CDR1 and CDR2 (germline): LNHDA, SQIVND (reference sequence). For the CDR3, the DNA is TGTGCCAGTAGTATAGGCGGGCCTCAGCAGTTCTTC. Translating gives CASSIGGPQQFF.

DNA for the CDR3: TGTGCCAGCTCACCAACTTTCGGGAGGGACAATGAGCAGTTCTTC. Its translation: CASSPTFGRDNEQFF. The chain joins TRBV18 to TRBJ2-1; 8 nucleotides align to TRBD2. Losses at the gene ends were 2 bases for V and 5 bases for J; bases not matched to a gene: 5. The CDR3 is 15 residues long. CDR1 KGHSH and CDR2 LQKENI come from the germline V gene.

The genes are TRBV29-1 and TRBJ2-2; 8 bases are a match to TRBD1. J gave up 3 bases and V 7 bases, and 4 bases lay outside the gene matches. This CDR3 spans 13 amino acids. Per germline, CDR1 SQVTM and CDR2 ANQGSEA. Here the CDR3 DNA reads TGCAGCGCGGGACAGGTCTACACCGGGGAGCTGTTTTTT. It encodes CSAGQVYTGELFF.

V is TRBV6-5 and J is TRBJ2-1, with a possible D match to TRBD2 (5 bases). Germline V gene lookup returns CDR1 MNHEY and CDR2 SVGAGI. This CDR3 contains 13 residues. Trimming pared 6 bases from V and 2 bases from J, leaving 8 bases between. CDR3 protein: CASRRVTYNEQFF. The CDR3 region has the DNA TGTGCCAGCAGGAGGGTGACCTACAATGAGCAGTTCTTC.

V gene TRBV18 combines with J gene TRBJ2-1, with 10 bases aligning to TRBD2. The CDR3 length is 16 residues. Per germline, CDR1 KGHSH and CDR2 LQKENI. V dropped 2 bases and J dropped 7; count of bases not matched to a gene: 8. CDR3 in amino acids: CASSPLAGGIGNEQFF. The CDR3 DNA reads as TGTGCCAGCTCACCATTAGCGGGAGGTATCGGGAATGAGCAGTTCTTC. Full variable domain (outside the CDR3, taken from reference TRBV18 and TRBJ2-1): NAGVMQNPRHLVRRRGQEARLRCSPMKGHSHVYWYRQLPEEGLKFMVYLQKENIIDESGMPKERFSAEFPKEGPSILRIQQVVRGDSAAYFCASSPLAGGIGNEQFFGPGTRLTVL.

The chain has TRBV19 and TRBJ2-5; 7 bases match TRBD1. V was pared by 3 bases and J by 2 bases, with 9 bases of the junction left unmatched. The CDR3 has 16 amino acids. The V gene's germline CDR1 is LNHDA and CDR2 SQIVND (reference sequence). The CDR3 loop reads CASSISTGTSQETQYF. The CDR3 DNA sequence: TGTGCCAGTAGTATTTCGACAGGGACCTCTCAAGAGACCCAGTACTTC.

The chain joins TRBV7-9 to TRBJ1-3; TRBD1 matches 9 bases. This CDR3 region has 15 residues. Germline CDR1 is SEHNR and CDR2 is FQNEAQ (reference sequence). V shed 3 bases, J shed 4 bases, and the junction held 4 bases outside the gene matches. The CDR3 region has the DNA TGTGCCAGCAGCTTGGTACAGGGGGCGGGAAACACCATATATTTT. This sequence encodes CASSLVQGAGNTIYF.

This clone appeared once. J is TRBJ2-1 and V is TRBV7-2, with 10 bases aligning to TRBD1. The CDR3 is 15 residues long. With 5 bases clipped from V and 3 bases from J, the junction kept 4 bases outside the gene matches. Germline loops: CDR1 SGHTA, CDR2 FQGNSA. This chain's CDR3 is CASSTGQGVYNEQFF. CDR3 coding DNA: TGTGCCAGCAGCACTGGACAGGGGGTCTACAATGAGCAGTTCTTC.

The V and J genes are TRBV4-1 and TRBJ1-1; D gene ambiguous. The V gene lost 0 bases and the J gene lost 6 bases, with 8 bases spanning the gap. This CDR3 is built from 13 residues. Germline lookup yields CDR1 MGHRA and CDR2 YSYEKL. The CDR3 protein is CASSQDQWSEAFF. The CDR3 DNA follows: TGCGCCAGCAGCCAAGATCAGTGGTCTGAAGCTTTCTTT.

In this sample, this clone turned up a few times. The V gene is TRBV4-2, the J gene TRBJ2-2, with D possibly TRBD2 on 6 matching bases. The CDR3 length is 16 residues. CDR1 LGHNA and CDR2 YNFKEQ come from the germline V gene. V dropped 1 base and J dropped 4 bases, with 13 bases sitting between them. The CDR3 loop reads CASSQAEGVSTGELFF. CDR3 DNA: TGTGCCAGCAGCCAAGCGGAGGGAGTAAGCACCGGGGAGCTGTTTTTT.

The rearrangement uses TRBV10-3 and TRBJ1-5, with a weak D call TRBD1 (5 bases). V was trimmed by 3 bases and J by 0 bases, leaving 9 bases between them. The germline CDR1 and CDR2 sequences are ENHRY and SYGVKD. This CDR3 has 15 amino acids. CDR3 loop: CAISDAGGSNQPQHF. The DNA for the CDR3 is TGTGCCATCAGTGATGCCGGGGGTAGCAATCAGCCCCAGCATTTT.